One and the same sample provided the 25 T cell receptor beta chains below, sequenced in a study of cytomegalovirus exposure and HLA in healthy donors. Profiled with immunoSEQ multiplex PCR; TCRdb holds only in-frame clones, not every one. The data hold approximately 280,000 clones, with 70% to 90% observed a single time. Sequencing was done on a sample of PBMCs. The receptors stem from a woman between 18 and 29 years old in good health and CMV-seronegative.

This clone showed up just once. This chain links TRBV19 with TRBJ2-7; 10 bases match TRBD2. CDR1 and CDR2 (germline): LNHDA, SQIVND (reference sequence). V shed 1 base and J 2 bases; nucleotides not matched to a gene: 14. The CDR3 consists of 19 residues. The CDR3 DNA is TGTGCCAGTAGTATAGTCCCTACGTCTAGCGGGGGCCTTCCCTACGAGCAGTACTTC. Its translation is CASSIVPTSSGGLPYEQYF.

The V gene is TRBV29-1, the J gene TRBJ1-1; D may be TRBD1 (6 bases). The germline CDR1 and CDR2 sequences are SQVTM and ANQGSEA. The V end lost 0 bases, the J end lost 4 bases, and 9 bases lay between the germline ends. This CDR3 spans 13 amino acids. CDR3 nucleotide sequence: TGCAGCGTTGAAGATAAGGGGGTCACTGAAGCTTTCTTT. This gives the protein CSVEDKGVTEAFF.

V usage is TRBV9 and J usage is TRBJ1-2; 10 bases match TRBD1. Per germline, CDR1 SGDLS and CDR2 YYNGEE. V was pared by 4 bases and J by 8 bases, with 5 bases of the junction left unmatched. The CDR3 runs to 13 residues. The CDR3 DNA sequence: TGTGCCAGCAGCTCGACAGGGGGCCAAGGCTACACCTTC. It codes for CASSSTGGQGYTF.

The chain couples TRBV2 to TRBJ2-7, with D possibly being TRBD1 (5 bases). Germline lookup yields CDR1 SNHLY and CDR2 FYNNEI. The CDR3 totals 13 residues. V gave up 6 bases and J gave up 0 bases, with 9 bases separating them. The CDR3 nucleotides are TGTGCCAGCAGGACAGTCTACTCCTACGAGCAGTACTTC. This gives the protein CASRTVYSYEQYF.

The chain couples TRBV13 to TRBJ1-1, with unresolved D. Trimming cost V 2 bases and J 1 base, with 8 bases left between them. The CDR3 has 14 residues. Looked up from germline, CDR1 is PRHDT and CDR2 is FYEKMQ (reference sequence). DNA of the CDR3: TGTGCCAGCAGCTTAAAAGCGGGGAACACTGAAGCTTTCTTT. Amino acid sequence: CASSLKAGNTEAFF.

V and J are TRBV27 and TRBJ2-3, with 7 positions matching TRBD2. Trimming at V came to 1 base and at J to 3 bases, leaving 10 bases not matched to a gene. The CDR3 is 17 amino acids. Germline V gene data show CDR1 as MNHEY and CDR2 as SMNVEV (reference sequence). Here the CDR3 reads CASSLYLLRGRTDTQYF. The CDR3 coding sequence is TGTGCCAGCAGTTTATATCTCCTGCGGGGGAGAACAGATACGCAGTATTTT.

The chain has TRBV7-8 and TRBJ1-1; D perhaps matches TRBD1 (5 bases). V was trimmed by 3 bases and J by 1 base, leaving 9 bases between them. CDR3 size: 14 residues. Germline V gene lookup returns CDR1 SGHVS and CDR2 FQNEAQ. DNA for the CDR3: TGTGCCAGCAGCTTCGACGGGGGGAACACTGAAGCTTTCTTT. It translates to CASSFDGGNTEAFF.

The chain joins TRBV13 to TRBJ1-3, with 7 bases aligning to TRBD1. The junction had 8 bases not matched to a gene; V was cut back by 1 base and J by 2 bases. Germline V gene sequence: CDR1 PRHDT, CDR2 FYEKMQ (reference sequence). This CDR3 has 17 amino acids. In nucleotides, the CDR3 is TGTGCCAGCAGCTTAGCCCCAGGGACAGCGGCTGGAAACACCATATATTTT. Encoded protein: CASSLAPGTAAGNTIYF. Full variable domain (rest looked up from reference TRBV13 and TRBJ1-3): AAGVIQSPRHLIKEKRETATLKCYPIPRHDTVYWYQQGPGQDPQFLISFYEKMQSDKGSIPDRFSAQQFSDYHSELNMSSLELGDSALYFCASSLAPGTAAGNTIYFGEGSWLTVV.

The V gene is TRBV9, the J gene TRBJ1-5, with D perhaps TRBD1 (6 bases). The CDR3 covers 16 residues. CDR1 SGDLS and CDR2 YYNGEE come from the germline V gene. The germline V and J ends were trimmed by 0 bases and 2 bases, with 12 bases remaining between them. For the CDR3, the DNA is TGTGCCAGCAGCGTAGGTCGGACAGAGGGCAATCAGCCCCAGCATTTT. This translates into CASSVGRTEGNQPQHF.

The J gene is TRBJ1-5, the V gene TRBV7-6; TRBD1 aligns across 11 bases. The V segment lost 2 bases and the J segment 6 bases; nucleotides outside the gene matches: 12. CDR1 is SGHVS, CDR2 FNYEAQ, per germline. CDR3 size: 18 residues. CDR3 loop: CASSLLRTGGAGCQPQHF. The CDR3, as DNA: TGTGCCAGCAGCTTACTAAGGACAGGGGGCGCAGGATGTCAGCCCCAGCATTTT.

CDR3 sequence (DNA): TGTGCCAGCAGTGATTGGGAGACCACTGAAGCTTTCTTT. Its translation: CASSDWETTEAFF. The chain combines TRBV2 with TRBJ1-1; D uncertain. The V gene lost 3 bases and the J gene lost 4 bases, with 9 bases spanning the gap. CDR3 length equals 13 residues. In germline, CDR1 is SNHLY, CDR2 FYNNEI.

This rearrangement joins TRBV4-3 to TRBJ2-2, with 8 bases fitting TRBD2. Per the germline V gene, CDR1 is LGHNA and CDR2 is YSLEER. With V trimmed by 0 bases and J by 6 bases, 3 bases remained unmatched. This CDR3 is 15 amino acids long. The DNA for the CDR3 is TGCGCCAGCAGCCAAGATCGACTAGCGTCCGGGGAGCTGTTTTTT. Translation gives CASSQDRLASGELFF.

V usage is TRBV5-1 and J usage is TRBJ2-7; D not certain. The germline CDR1 and CDR2 sequences are SGHRS and YFSETQ. V was clipped by 0 bases and J by 1 base, with 14 bases between them. This CDR3 spans 16 amino acids. CDR3 protein: CASSLDLPPVSYEQYF. DNA of the CDR3: TGCGCCAGCAGCTTGGACTTACCCCCTGTATCCTACGAGCAGTACTTC.

This clone was seen more than once but under ten times. The chain carries TRBV6-5 and TRBJ2-2; no clear D. CDR1 is MNHEY, CDR2 SVGAGI, per germline. V was pared by 5 bases and J by 7 bases, with 14 bases between. The CDR3 sequence is 14 residues long. As DNA, the CDR3 is TGTGCCAGCAGTGCGCATGACTTACGCGGGGAGCTGTTTTTT. Its translation is CASSAHDLRGELFF.

The V gene is TRBV6-5, the J gene TRBJ2-3, with TRBD1 identical over 10 bases. Per germline, CDR1 MNHEY and CDR2 SVGAGI. CDR3 length equals 16 residues. The V segment lost 4 bases and the J segment 6 bases; nucleotides outside the gene matches: 10. The CDR3, as DNA: TGTGCCAGCAGTTTAGGTGGGGACAGGGGAGACGATACGCAGTATTTT. It encodes CASSLGGDRGDDTQYF.

The V gene is TRBV7-6, the J gene TRBJ2-7; 8 bases match TRBD2. J was trimmed by 6 bases and V by 7 bases; bases with no gene match: 11. Per the germline V gene, CDR1 is SGHVS and CDR2 is FNYEAQ. The CDR3 totals 14 residues. CDR3 protein: CASNPGGDYGEQYF. The CDR3 bases are TGTGCCAGCAATCCGGGGGGGGACTACGGCGAGCAGTACTTC. The full variable domain, its missing parts supplied by reference TRBV7-6 and TRBJ2-7, is GAGVSQSPRYKVTKRGQDVALRCDPISGHVSLYWYRQALGQGPEFLTYFNYEAQQDKSGLPNDRFSAERPEGSISTLTIQRTEQRDSAMYRCASNPGGDYGEQYFGPGTRLTVT.

The chain employs TRBV28 and TRBJ2-7; D unclear. This CDR3 spans 15 amino acids. Germline V gene lookup returns CDR1 MDHEN and CDR2 SYDVKM. Trimming pared 3 bases from V and 0 bases from J, leaving 12 bases between. CDR3 nucleotide sequence: TGTGCCAGCAGTTTGCGGTCCTTAGGCTCCTACGAGCAGTACTTC. Its protein is CASSLRSLGSYEQYF.

The CDR3 reads CASSHRAGAFTDTQYF. For the CDR3, the DNA is TGTGCCAGCAGCCATCGAGCGGGGGCCTTCACAGATACGCAGTATTTT. The chain recombines TRBV7-8 with TRBJ2-3, with TRBD2 matching over 8 bases. Germline V gene data show CDR1 as SGHVS and CDR2 as FQNEAQ. The CDR3 is 16 amino acids. Trimming at V came to 5 bases and at J to 2 bases, leaving 9 bases not matched to a gene.

The V gene is TRBV27, the J gene TRBJ1-6; D is undetermined. Germline assignment: CDR1 MNHEY and CDR2 SMNVEV (reference sequence). CDR3 length equals 12 residues. V gave up 3 bases and J gave up 13 bases, with 10 bases separating them. This CDR3 is CASSFPLGPLHF. In DNA form, the CDR3 reads TGTGCCAGCAGTTTCCCCCTAGGTCCCCTCCACTTT.

The chain joins TRBV4-2 to TRBJ2-1; a weak D match, TRBD2 (7 bases). Germline V gene data show CDR1 as LGHNA and CDR2 as YNFKEQ. Trimming took 1 base from V and 1 from J, leaving 14 bases between them. This CDR3 is built from 17 residues. In nucleotides, the CDR3 is TGTGCCAGCAGCCAAGGGGGGGCGGGAGAATCCTACAATGAGCAGTTCTTC. Its protein product is CASSQGGAGESYNEQFF.

The rearrangement uses TRBV7-9 and TRBJ1-2; D remains ambiguous. Looked up from germline, CDR1 is SEHNR and CDR2 is FQNEAQ (reference sequence). The germline V and J ends were trimmed by 0 bases and 1 base, with 6 bases remaining between them. There are 14 residues in the CDR3. CDR3 protein: CASSLAQLNYGYTF. The CDR3 coding sequence is TGTGCCAGCAGCTTAGCGCAACTTAACTATGGCTACACCTTC.

V gene TRBV27 combines with J gene TRBJ1-2; no firm D call. There are 14 residues in the CDR3. V dropped 5 bases and J dropped 4 bases, with 14 bases sitting between them. Looked up from germline, CDR1 is MNHEY and CDR2 is SMNVEV (reference sequence). The CDR3 is CASSQTRGSYGYTF. CDR3 nucleotide sequence: TGTGCCAGCAGTCAGACCCGAGGTAGCTATGGCTACACCTTC.

The gene calls are TRBV2 and TRBJ2-2, with TRBD1 as a possible D gene (6 bases). Trimming removed 6 bases from V and 7 bases from J, with 12 bases in between. Germline-derived CDR1 and CDR2 are SNHLY and FYNNEI. This CDR3 is built from 13 residues. CDR3 region: CASRNRVLGELFF. CDR3 in DNA: TGTGCCAGCAGAAACAGGGTCCTCGGGGAGCTGTTTTTT.

The chain carries TRBV7-2 and TRBJ1-5; no definite D call. This CDR3 region has 13 residues. Germline CDR1 reads SGHTA; CDR2 reads FQGNSA. V lost 1 base, J lost 4 bases, and 5 bases lay in between. This chain's CDR3 is CASSLGPNQPQHF. CDR3 nucleotide sequence: TGTGCCAGCAGCTTAGGGCCAAATCAGCCCCAGCATTTT.

This chain uses TRBV11-3 with TRBJ2-3; D not resolved. Germline assignment: CDR1 SGHNT and CDR2 YENEEA. The CDR3 covers 12 residues. V lost 1 base and J lost 4, with 3 bases in between. The CDR3 region has the DNA TGTGCCAGCAGCTTAGCTCCAGATACGCAGTATTTT. Protein: CASSLAPDTQYF.